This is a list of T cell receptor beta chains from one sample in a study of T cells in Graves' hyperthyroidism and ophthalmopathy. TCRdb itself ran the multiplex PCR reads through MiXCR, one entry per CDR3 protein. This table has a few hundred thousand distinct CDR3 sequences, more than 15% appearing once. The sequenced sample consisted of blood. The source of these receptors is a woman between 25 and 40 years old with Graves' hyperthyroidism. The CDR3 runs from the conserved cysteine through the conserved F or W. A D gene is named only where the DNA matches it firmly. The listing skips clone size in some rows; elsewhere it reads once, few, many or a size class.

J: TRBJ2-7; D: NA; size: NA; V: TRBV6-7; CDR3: CASPAWGPYEQYF; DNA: TGTGCCAGCCCTGCTTGGGGGCCTTACGAGCAGTACTTC
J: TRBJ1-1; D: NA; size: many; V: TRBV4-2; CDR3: CASSRETGNTEAFF; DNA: TGTGCCAGCAGCCGGGAGACAGGGAACACTGAAGCTTTCTTT
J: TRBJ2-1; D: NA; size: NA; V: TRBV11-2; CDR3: CASSPGDTSSYNEQFF; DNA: TGTGCCAGCAGCCCAGGGGACACCAGCTCCTACAATGAGCAGTTCTTC
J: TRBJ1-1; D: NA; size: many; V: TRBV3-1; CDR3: CASSQIDTEAFF; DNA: TGTGCCAGCAGCCAGATTGATACTGAAGCTTTCTTT
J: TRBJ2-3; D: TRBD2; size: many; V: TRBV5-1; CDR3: CASNPRLAGVTDTQYF; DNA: TGCGCCAGCAACCCAAGACTAGCGGGAGTGACAGATACGCAGTATTTT
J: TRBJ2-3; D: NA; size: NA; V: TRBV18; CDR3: CASSPGEGADTQYF; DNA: TGTGCCAGCTCACCAGGCGAGGGTGCAGATACGCAGTATTTT
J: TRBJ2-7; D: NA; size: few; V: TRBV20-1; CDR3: CSASESGPSSYEQYF; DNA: TGCAGTGCTAGCGAAAGCGGGCCAAGCTCCTACGAGCAGTACTTC
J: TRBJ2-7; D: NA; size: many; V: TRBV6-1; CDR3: CASTPGGPGEQYF; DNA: TGTGCCAGCACCCCCGGGGGGCCAGGGGAGCAGTACTTC
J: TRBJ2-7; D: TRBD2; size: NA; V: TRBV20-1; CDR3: CSAHTSGRPYEQYF; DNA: TGCAGTGCCCATACTAGCGGGAGGCCCTACGAGCAGTACTTC
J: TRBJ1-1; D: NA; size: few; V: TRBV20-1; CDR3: CSARDWGTEAFF; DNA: TGCAGTGCTAGAGATTGGGGCACTGAAGCTTTCTTT